Each of the 28 T cell receptor beta chains below was sequenced from the same sample in a study of blood T cell repertoires in COVID-19. Sequencing used immunoSEQ multiplex PCR; TCRdb keeps in-frame clones, though not all of them. The table shows about 380,000 clones, with around 89% occurring only once. The sample consisted of peripheral blood. The receptor source for this set is a man in his forties with acute or convalescent COVID-19.

V usage is TRBV27 and J usage is TRBJ1-1; maybe TRBD1 (6 bases). From germline, CDR1 is MNHEY and CDR2 SMNVEV (reference sequence). Trimming pared 5 bases from V and 3 bases from J, leaving 16 bases between. This CDR3 is built from 15 residues. The CDR3 spells CASSLTGLGDTEAFF. CDR3 bases: TGTGCCAGCAGTCTCACAGGGTTAGGAGACACTGAAGCTTTCTTT.

The J gene is TRBJ2-5, the V gene TRBV18; possible D gene TRBD2, 5 bases. Between the trimmed V and J ends, which lost 3 bases and 2 bases, there was a span of 10 bases. Germline V lookup: CDR1 KGHSH, CDR2 LQKENI. The CDR3 covers 14 residues. CDR3 sequence: CASSPLAEQETQYF. CDR3 in DNA: TGTGCCAGCTCACCGCTAGCAGAACAAGAGACCCAGTACTTC.

This chain connects TRBV7-2 to TRBJ1-3; TRBD1 might be the D (6 bases). CDR1 is SGHTA and CDR2 is FQGNSA in the germline V gene. V lost 2 bases, J lost 9 bases, and 14 bases lay in between. This CDR3 is built from 14 residues. This CDR3 is CASSLTPRGRTIYF. CDR3 DNA sequence: TGTGCCAGCAGCTTAACCCCCAGGGGTCGCACCATATATTTT.

The chain links TRBV30 to TRBJ1-4, with a possible D match to TRBD1 (5 bases). The CDR3 covers 12 residues. The germline V gene has CDR1 GTSNPN and CDR2 SVGIG (reference sequence). The V and J ends lost 1 base and 7 bases respectively, with 7 bases between them. The CDR3 DNA sequence: TGTGCCTGGAGTGGGGGCGGTGAAAAACTGTTTTTT. Its translation is CAWSGGGEKLFF.

This sequence joins TRBV6-5 and TRBJ1-2, with 9 bases identical to TRBD1. Germline trimming cut 5 bases from V and 1 base from J; bases unmatched to any gene: 5. The length of the CDR3 is 15 residues. CDR1 is MNHEY and CDR2 is SVGAGI in the germline V gene. As DNA, the CDR3 is TGTGCCAGCAGTCCAACAGGGGGCAATAACTATGGCTACACCTTC. It translates to CASSPTGGNNYGYTF.

The chain combines TRBV4-1 with TRBJ1-5, with D possibly TRBD1 on 6 matching bases. This CDR3 contains 14 residues. V lost 3 bases and J lost 9, with 15 bases in between. In germline, CDR1 is MGHRA, CDR2 YSYEKL. The CDR3 nucleotides are TGCGCCAGCAGCCACGGACAGATAATGGGGCCCCAGCATTTT. It encodes CASSHGQIMGPQHF.

This clone has a handful of counts. This rearrangement joins TRBV30 to TRBJ1-1; D gene uncertain. The CDR3 is 11 residues long. V shed 7 bases and J shed 3 bases, with 9 bases lying between them. CDR1 is GTSNPN and CDR2 is SVGIG in the germline V gene (reference sequence). The CDR3 DNA reads as TGTGCCTTCGGGAGGGACACTGAAGCTTTCTTT. Translation: CAFGRDTEAFF. Drawing the rest from reference TRBV30 and TRBJ1-1, the complete variable domain is SQTIHQWPATLVQPVGSPLSLECTVEGTSNPNLYWYRQAAGRGLQLLFYSVGIGQISSEVPQNLSASRPQDRQFILSSKKLLLSDSGFYLCAFGRDTEAFFGQGTRLTVV.

This clone appeared once. The chain recombines TRBV11-2 with TRBJ1-5; D is uncertain. Germline V gene sequence: CDR1 SGHAT, CDR2 FQNNGV. The CDR3 has 15 residues. The V gene lost 6 bases and the J gene lost 2 bases, with 14 bases spanning the gap. The CDR3 nucleotides are TGTGCCAGCAGTCTGGGCCTGAGGGGCAATCAGCCCCAGCATTTT. This encodes CASSLGLRGNQPQHF.

J is TRBJ1-2 and V is TRBV5-5; the match to TRBD1 covers 7 bases. Trimming took 1 base from V and 0 from J; bases not matched to a gene: 3. CDR1 is SGHKS and CDR2 is YYEKEE in the germline V gene (reference sequence). The CDR3 consists of 15 residues. CDR3 DNA sequence: TGTGCCAGCAGCTTGAGGGGACAGACTAACTATGGCTACACCTTC. Its translation: CASSLRGQTNYGYTF.

In this sample, this clone turned up once. This sequence joins TRBV28 and TRBJ2-3, with 9 bases identical to TRBD2. V shed 2 bases and J 6 bases; nucleotides not matched to a gene: 12. Germline V CDR1 and CDR2: MDHEN, SYDVKM. The CDR3 has 17 amino acids. CDR3 protein: CASSLPLAGTGGDTQYF. The CDR3 DNA reads TGTGCCAGCAGTTTACCCCTAGCGGGAACGGGCGGGGATACGCAGTATTTT.

This clone was observed once. V gene TRBV6-2 or TRBV6-3 combines with J gene TRBJ1-3; unclear D gene. V was trimmed by 1 base and J by 4 bases, leaving 11 bases between them. Germline CDR1 is MNHEY and CDR2 is SVGEGT. The CDR3 covers 15 residues. The CDR3 loop reads CASSYFGGGGNTIYF. The CDR3 coding sequence is TGTGCCAGCAGTTACTTCGGAGGAGGAGGAAACACCATATATTTT.

This clone was seen just once. The J gene is TRBJ1-1, the V gene TRBV13; TRBD1 might be the D (5 bases). CDR3 length equals 14 residues. Looked up from germline, CDR1 is PRHDT and CDR2 is FYEKMQ (reference sequence). With 7 bases removed from V and 1 base from J, the gap between germline ends came to 13 bases. DNA of the CDR3: TGTGCCAGCACCATCCCGACAGAGAACACTGAAGCTTTCTTT. It specifies CASTIPTENTEAFF.

This clone showed up just once. The V gene is TRBV4-1, the J gene TRBJ1-6; 7 nucleotides agree with TRBD1. The J segment lost 6 bases and the V segment lost 3 bases, leaving 11 bases of the junction unmatched. Germline V CDR1 and CDR2: MGHRA, YSYEKL. This CDR3 has 17 residues. The CDR3 sequence: CASSHALAGQRNSPLHF. CDR3 in DNA: TGCGCCAGCAGCCACGCCCTGGCGGGACAGCGTAATTCACCCCTCCACTTT.

The CDR3 DNA is TGTGCCAGCAGCAGCCTCCACGGAGGGACTAACTATGGCTACACCTTC. Amino acids: CASSSLHGGTNYGYTF. The V call is TRBV14, the J call TRBJ1-2; no reliable D call. In germline, CDR1 is SGHDN, CDR2 FVKESK. CDR3 length: 16 residues. With 5 bases removed from V and 0 bases from J, the gap between germline ends came to 16 bases.

This clone was seen a single time. V and J are TRBV7-9 and TRBJ2-7; 7 bases are shared with TRBD1. The CDR3 runs to 12 residues. Germline trimming cut 4 bases from V and 5 bases from J; bases unmatched to any gene: 2. Germline V gives CDR1 SEHNR, CDR2 FQNEAQ (reference sequence). The CDR3: CASSSTGNEQYF. The CDR3 DNA reads TGTGCCAGCAGCTCGACAGGGAACGAGCAGTACTTC.

The genes are TRBV3-1 (or the pseudogene TRBV3-2) and TRBJ2-5, with D maybe TRBD2 (5 bases). Germline V CDR1 and CDR2: LGHDT, YNNKEL (reference sequence). Between the trimmed V and J ends, which lost 1 base and 9 bases, there was a span of 9 bases. The CDR3 spans 12 residues. CDR3 DNA sequence: TGTGCCAGCAGCCAAGCCTCGAGGGCCCAGTACTTC. This codes for CASSQASRAQYF.

The chain employs TRBV6-6 and TRBJ2-1, with TRBD2 matching over 8 bases. Germline V gene data show CDR1 as MNHNY and CDR2 as SVGAGI (reference sequence). Trimming took 5 bases from V and 3 from J; bases not matched to a gene: 9. The CDR3 contains 16 residues. The CDR3 loop reads CASSASRLAGYNEQFF. As DNA, the CDR3 is TGTGCCAGCAGTGCTAGCCGGCTAGCGGGCTACAATGAGCAGTTCTTC.

The rearrangement joins TRBV5-1 to TRBJ2-2; possibly TRBD2 for D (6 bases). Deletions cut 5 bases from V and 0 bases from J, with 14 bases between. Germline V gene data show CDR1 as SGHRS and CDR2 as YFSETQ. CDR3 length equals 16 residues. CDR3 bases: TGCGCCAGCAGGGGTGGTAGCGGTCCGAACACCGGGGAGCTGTTTTTT. It specifies CASRGGSGPNTGELFF.

The chain has TRBV7-2 and TRBJ2-6, with D possibly TRBD1 on 5 matching bases. Deletions cut 4 bases from V and 0 bases from J, with 13 bases between. The CDR3 contains 17 residues. From germline, CDR1 is SGHTA and CDR2 FQGNSA. The CDR3 reads CASSSTDFLSGANVLTF. CDR3 DNA sequence: TGTGCCAGCAGCTCGACAGACTTTCTCTCTGGGGCCAACGTCCTGACTTTC.

The genes are TRBV27 and TRBJ2-1; the D gene is possibly TRBD2 (5 bases). Per the germline V gene, CDR1 is MNHEY and CDR2 is SMNVEV (reference sequence). The CDR3 runs to 12 residues. V was clipped by 2 bases and J by 8 bases, with 7 bases between them. The CDR3 region has the DNA TGTGCCAGCAGTTTACAGAGGGATGAGCAGTTCTTC. Protein sequence: CASSLQRDEQFF.

This chain links TRBV7-9 with TRBJ1-1, with D possibly matching TRBD1 (6 bases). The CDR3 totals 14 residues. Germline assignment: CDR1 SEHNR and CDR2 FQNEAQ (reference sequence). Trimming shortened V by 5 bases and J by 1 base, and 11 bases separated the two germline ends. The CDR3 bases are TGTGCCAGCAGCCTGGGGGGGCGGAACACTGAAGCTTTCTTT. Translating gives CASSLGGRNTEAFF.

The rearrangement joins TRBV27 to TRBJ2-7; a weak D match, TRBD2 (7 bases). CDR1 is MNHEY and CDR2 is SMNVEV in the germline V gene (reference sequence). This CDR3 is built from 12 residues. V lost 8 bases and J lost 3, with 11 bases in between. CDR3 protein: CASGGGLYEQYF. The CDR3 DNA reads TGTGCCAGCGGGGGGGGCCTCTACGAGCAGTACTTC.

The V and J genes are TRBV7-2 and TRBJ2-2, with 11 bases lining up with TRBD2. J gave up 1 base and V 4 bases, and 2 bases lay outside the gene matches. CDR3 length: 16 residues. Germline assignment: CDR1 SGHTA and CDR2 FQGNSA. CDR3 DNA sequence: TGTGCCAGCAGCTCGGGACTAGCGGTGAACACCGGGGAGCTGTTTTTT. This gives the protein CASSSGLAVNTGELFF.

CDR3 sequence: CASSTLAGTGELFF. The CDR3 DNA follows: TGTGCCAGCAGCACTCTAGCGGGCACCGGGGAGCTGTTTTTT. This sequence joins TRBV7-9 and TRBJ2-2; TRBD2 agrees at 8 bases. Trimming took 5 bases from V and 4 from J; bases not matched to a gene: 3. The CDR3 has 14 amino acids. Germline-derived CDR1 and CDR2 are SEHNR and FQNEAQ (reference sequence).

This chain joins TRBV16 and TRBJ2-7; tentative D call: TRBD2 (5 bases). CDR1 and CDR2 (germline): KGHSY, FQNENV. The V and J ends lost 4 bases and 4 bases respectively, with 11 bases between them. The CDR3 has 13 residues. The CDR3 loop is CASSPGLEYEQYF. The DNA of the CDR3 is TGTGCCAGCAGCCCAGGACTGGAGTACGAGCAGTACTTC.

Written as DNA, the CDR3 is TGTGCCAGCAGCCAAGAGGCGGGGGGGTTCGCCTTCTATAGCAATCAGCCCCAGCATTTT. Translation gives CASSQEAGGFAFYSNQPQHF. V gene TRBV14 combines with J gene TRBJ1-5, with D possibly TRBD1 on 5 matching bases. V was shortened by 0 bases and J by 0 bases, with 21 bases between the two germline ends. Germline V CDR1 and CDR2: SGHDN, FVKESK. The CDR3 is 20 residues long.

The J gene is TRBJ1-1, the V gene TRBV25-1; 9 bases map to TRBD1. The CDR3 is 13 residues long. V was clipped by 8 bases and J by 1 base; unmatched bases: 2. CDR1 is MGHDK, CDR2 SYGVNS, per germline. The CDR3 DNA reads as TGTGCCAGCCTGGACAGGGGGAACACTGAAGCTTTCTTT. Translated, it gives CASLDRGNTEAFF.

Notes on this clone: One end of the junction fails to match germline, which may point to a read error. V and J are TRBV6-1 and TRBJ2-1; 8 bases map to TRBD2. The CDR3 totals 16 residues. Germline loops: CDR1 MNHNS, CDR2 SASEGT. The CDR3 DNA is TGTGCCAGCAGGGAAGAGCGGGAGAAGTACCCAGATGAGCAGTTCTTC. Protein: CASREEREKYPDEQFF.